Following are 11 T cell receptor beta chains from one sample sequenced in a study of human T cells and chemical hapten exposure. Time point indicated: patch test 1, 2 weeks after DPC sensitization. Treatment indicated: therapeutic diphenylcyclopropenone sensitization with weekly scalp DPC. TCRdb re-derived calls from the RACE reads in MiXCR, one entry per CDR3 protein. This table holds 150,000 to 200,000 distinct CDR3 sequences, 20% to 25% found once. The sequences come from whole blood, collected in connection with sensitization to the hapten diphenylcyclopropenone (DPC). All receptors derive from a woman aged 45-60 years with alopecia areata. Some clones in this sample may be carry-over from other donors' samples.

This clonotype came up a few times. The chain joins TRBV25-1 to TRBJ2-2; 7 bases match TRBD1. Germline CDR1 reads MGHDK; CDR2 reads SYGVNS. The V and J ends lost 4 bases and 3 bases, in that order; junction bases with no gene match: 2. CDR3 size: 14 residues. The CDR3 region has the DNA TGTGCCAGCAGTGGACAGGGAGACACCGGGGAGCTGTTTTTT. Translating it yields CASSGQGDTGELFF.

V and J are TRBV3-1 and TRBJ2-1, with a weak D call TRBD1 (6 bases). CDR3 size: 17 residues. Per the germline V gene, CDR1 is LGHDT and CDR2 is YNNKEL (reference sequence). The V end lost 4 bases, the J end lost 1 base, and 17 bases lay between the germline ends. The CDR3, as DNA: TGTGCCAGCAGCCTCATAGGAGACAGGATTTCCTACAATGAGCAGTTCTTC. The encoded protein is CASSLIGDRISYNEQFF.

In its sample, this clonotype was seen a few times. The chain recombines TRBV5-1 with TRBJ2-7; D is ambiguous. Per germline, CDR1 SGHRS and CDR2 YFSETQ. The CDR3 totals 12 residues. Trimming stripped 5 bases from V and 3 bases from J, with 9 bases between. This CDR3 reads CASRQVDYEQYF. DNA for the CDR3: TGCGCCAGCAGGCAGGTAGACTACGAGCAGTACTTC.

This clonotype turned up a few times. The gene calls are TRBV5-1 and TRBJ1-1, with D uncertain. The germline V and J ends were trimmed by 5 bases and 1 base, with 9 bases remaining between them. The length of the CDR3 is 13 residues. Germline V gene lookup returns CDR1 SGHRS and CDR2 YFSETQ. CDR3 coding DNA: TGCGCCAGCAGTGGAGTGGCGAACACTGAAGCTTTCTTT. Protein: CASSGVANTEAFF.

CDR3 bases: TGCAGTGCGCTAGCGGGACCCCTCCCAGATACGCAGTATTTT. It yields the protein CSALAGPLPDTQYF. The chain is built from TRBV20-1 and TRBJ2-3; 9 bases line up with TRBD2. V lost 6 bases and J lost 4; bases outside the gene matches: 8. CDR3 length: 14 residues. Germline CDR1 DFQATT, CDR2 SNEGSKA (reference sequence).

This clonotype was observed a few times. The rearrangement links TRBV12-3 or TRBV12-4 to TRBJ1-2; D unclear. CDR3 length: 13 amino acids. The germline V and J ends were trimmed by 6 bases and 4 bases, with 12 bases remaining between them. CDR3 bases: TGTGCCAGCAGCAACAGAGATTTCTATGGCTACACCTTC. Amino acids: CASSNRDFYGYTF.

This clonotype came up a few times. The CDR3 spells CSVGLGPYEQYF. CDR3 nucleotides: TGCAGCGTTGGACTAGGCCCTTACGAGCAGTACTTC. The chain recombines TRBV29-1 with TRBJ2-7; weak D call: TRBD2 (6 bases). Trimming left V 4 bases short and J 4 bases short, with 11 bases between. CDR3 length: 12 residues. Germline V gives CDR1 SQVTM, CDR2 ANQGSEA.

This clonotype was seen only a few times. The gene calls are TRBV20-1 and TRBJ2-7, with 14 bases aligning to TRBD2. The CDR3 loop spans 15 amino acids. From germline, CDR1 is DFQATT and CDR2 SNEGSKA (reference sequence). V dropped 4 bases and J dropped 5; count of bases not matched to a gene: 7. CDR3 region: CSAKRLAGGPHEQYF. The CDR3 DNA is TGCAGTGCTAAACGACTAGCGGGAGGGCCACACGAGCAGTACTTC.

The rearrangement joins TRBV6-6 to TRBJ1-1; 7 bases are shared with TRBD1. The CDR3 consists of 16 residues. V was pared by 4 bases and J by 7 bases, with 15 bases of the junction left unmatched. The germline V gene has CDR1 MNHNY and CDR2 SVGAGI (reference sequence). DNA for the CDR3: TGTGCCAGCAGTTTCCTTAGACAGGGTATAATATTTGAAGCTTTCTTT. This sequence encodes CASSFLRQGIIFEAFF.

This clonotype was seen a handful of times. The rearrangement links TRBV4-2 to TRBJ2-3; D is possibly TRBD2 (5 bases). This CDR3 is 15 amino acids long. V lost 1 base and J 1 base, leaving 9 bases between the germline ends. In germline, CDR1 is LGHNA, CDR2 YNFKEQ. CDR3 coding DNA: TGTGCCAGCAGCCAAGTTTGGCGGGGCACAGATACGCAGTATTTT. It yields the protein CASSQVWRGTDTQYF.

This clonotype is a singleton in its sample. The chain couples TRBV20-1 to TRBJ2-7; D is tentatively TRBD1 or TRBD2 (5 bases each). Germline CDR1 is DFQATT and CDR2 is SNEGSKA (reference sequence). Trimming cost V 5 bases and J 0 bases, with 14 bases left between them. The length of the CDR3 is 14 residues. The CDR3 protein is CSAFGTHSSYEQYF. CDR3 coding DNA: TGCAGTGCTTTCGGGACCCATAGCTCCTACGAGCAGTACTTC.